These 3 T cell receptor beta chains share one sample of origin, sequenced in a study of cytomegalovirus exposure and HLA in healthy donors. In the PCR, 60 Vbeta and 13 Jbeta primers were used. The data were produced by immunoSEQ multiplex PCR, yet TCRdb's version contains in-frame clones alone and is incomplete. The sample includes under 85,000 clones, more than 60% of them seen just once. Sequences were obtained from PBMCs. These receptors were taken from a man aged 35 to 55 in good health and CMV-seronegative.

V and J are TRBV19 and TRBJ2-5; D may be TRBD1 (6 bases). The length of the CDR3 is 13 residues. The germline V gene encodes CDR1 LNHDA and CDR2 SQIVND (reference sequence). V lost 5 bases and J 6 bases, leaving 13 bases between the germline ends. The CDR3 protein is CASSAQGSQTQYF. DNA of the CDR3: TGTGCCAGTAGTGCACAGGGTTCGCAGACCCAGTACTTC.

The V and J genes are TRBV29-1 and TRBJ2-2, with 9 bases aligning to TRBD1. CDR1 is SQVTM, CDR2 ANQGSEA, per germline. The CDR3 is made up of 16 amino acids. Trimming at V came to 5 bases and at J to 3 bases, leaving 10 bases not matched to a gene. CDR3 coding DNA: TGCAGCGTTCTAGGGACCGGGACAGGGTACACCGGGGAGCTGTTTTTT. It translates to CSVLGTGTGYTGELFF.

The chain has TRBV28 and TRBJ2-2, with D unclear. V lost 5 bases, J lost 5 bases, and 18 bases lay in between. CDR1 and CDR2 (germline): MDHEN, SYDVKM. CDR3 length: 16 residues. CDR3 sequence: CASSQDPNGWTGELFF. In DNA form, the CDR3 reads TGTGCCAGCAGTCAGGATCCGAATGGGTGGACCGGGGAGCTGTTTTTT.